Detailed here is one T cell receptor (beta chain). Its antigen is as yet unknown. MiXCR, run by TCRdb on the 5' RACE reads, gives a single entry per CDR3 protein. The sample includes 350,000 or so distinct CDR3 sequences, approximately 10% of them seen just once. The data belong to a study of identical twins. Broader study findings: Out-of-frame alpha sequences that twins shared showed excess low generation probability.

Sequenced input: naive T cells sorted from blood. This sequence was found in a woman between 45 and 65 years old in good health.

CDR3 protein: CASRTSGGNLFRNEQFF. The CDR3 DNA reads as TGTGCCAGCAGGACTAGCGGGGGGAACCTCTTTAGGAATGAGCAGTTCTTC. The chain recombines TRBV12-3 or TRBV12-4 with TRBJ2-1, with 13 positions matching TRBD2. The CDR3 has 17 amino acids. J gave up 7 bases and V 6 bases, and 12 bases lay outside the gene matches.